This T cell receptor (beta chain) was recorded in a study of cytomegalovirus exposure and HLA in healthy donors. Findings of the study overall: Available immune exposure information covered CMV serostatus only.

To note about this clone: Its antigen remains unidentified.

Vbeta (60) and Jbeta (13) primers were used in the PCR. Libraries were prepared by immunoSEQ multiplex PCR; TCRdb keeps only in-frame clonotypes and omits some of them. This sample yields 150,000 to 200,000 clones, of which 75% to 85% are seen a single time; around 1.5% belongs to the top ten. Germline assignment: CDR1 GTSNPN and CDR2 SVGIG (reference sequence). Unmatched junction bases numbered 2, after V lost 5 bases and J lost 4 bases. The CDR3 consists of 13 residues. Sequenced sample: PBMCs. The chain links TRBV30 to TRBJ1-5; 10 bases are a match to TRBD1. The TCR sequence derives from a man aged 18-30 years in good health and CMV-seronegative. Written as DNA, the CDR3 is TGTGCCTGGGCGGGACAGGGGAATCAGCCCCAGCATTTT. Translation: CAWAGQGNQPQHF.